This is a list of T cell receptor beta chains from one sample in a study of blood T cell repertoires in COVID-19. The assay was immunoSEQ multiplex PCR, and TCRdb's table has in-frame clones only and misses some. The sample contains approximately 210,000 clones, 80% to 85% of which appear only once. The sequencing input was peripheral blood. The receptors here all came from a man in his thirties or forties with active or convalescent COVID-19. The CDR3 runs from the conserved cysteine through the conserved F or W. The D gene is left open where the match is weak. The size entry is marked missing in some rows and otherwise reads once, few, many or a size class.

CASSLWAGEQYF,TGTGCCAGCAGTTTATGGGCGGGCGAGCAGTACTTC,TRBJ2-7,NA,TRBV28,NA
CASSLASQGLYEQYF,TGTGCCAGCAGCTTAGCCTCACAGGGGTTATACGAGCAGTACTTC,TRBJ2-7,few,TRBV7-9,TRBD1
CASSPDRGNYGYTF,TGTGCCAGCTCACCTGACAGGGGTAACTATGGCTACACCTTC,TRBJ1-2,NA,TRBV18,TRBD1
CASSIDWDGTALYGYTF,TGTGCCAGTAGTATAGATTGGGACGGGACAGCGCTCTATGGCTACACCTTC,TRBJ1-2,NA,TRBV19,TRBD1
CASSLPGKDTQYF,TGTGCCAGCAGCTTGCCAGGGAAAGATACGCAGTATTTT,TRBJ2-3,NA,TRBV5-5,NA
CASSPAGGDLTF,TGTGCCAGCAGTCCTGCAGGGGGTGATCTCACCTTC,TRBJ1-2,NA,TRBV6-5,TRBD1
CASSVAGEGNTIYF,TGTGCCAGCAGCGTAGCAGGGGAGGGAAACACCATATATTTT,TRBJ1-3,NA,TRBV9,NA
CSARGPNSGNTIYF,TGCAGCGCCAGGGGGCCTAACTCTGGAAACACCATATATTTT,TRBJ1-3,NA,TRBV29-1,TRBD1
CASSLRAGGSYEQYF,TGTGCCAGCAGCTTAAGGGCAGGGGGCTCCTACGAGCAGTACTTC,TRBJ2-7,few,TRBV7-2,TRBD1
CASSLGQPRNIQYF,TGTGCCAGTAGCTTGGGCCAGCCACGGAACATTCAGTACTTC,TRBJ2-4,NA,TRBV19,NA
CASSFPRSQLNYGYTF,TGTGCCAGCAGTTTTCCCAGGTCACAGCTGAACTATGGCTACACCTTC,TRBJ1-2,NA,TRBV28,NA
CASSLSNNEQFF,TGTGCCAGCAGTTTATCCAATAATGAGCAGTTCTTC,TRBJ2-1,NA,TRBV27,NA
CASSLITGPQETQYF,TGTGCCAGCAGTTTAATCACAGGGCCCCAAGAGACCCAGTACTTC,TRBJ2-5,NA,TRBV27,NA
CASSRSPGQNTEAFF,TGTGCCAGCAGTAGGTCCCCGGGACAGAACACTGAAGCTTTCTTT,TRBJ1-1,NA,TRBV6-6,NA
CASSLPAGVQETQYF,TGTGCCAGCAGTTTACCCGCGGGAGTCCAAGAGACCCAGTACTTC,TRBJ2-5,NA,TRBV28,TRBD2
CASSLGGDPSYEQYF,TGCGCCAGCAGCTTGGGGGGAGATCCGTCCTACGAGCAGTACTTC,TRBJ2-7,NA,TRBV5-1,NA
CASLMRGGDTQYF,TGTGCCAGTCTTATGCGGGGGGGCGATACGCAGTATTTT,TRBJ2-3,NA,TRBV19,TRBD2
CASAEGEGRRKDNEQFF,TGTGCCAGCGCGGAGGGGGAGGGACGGAGAAAGGACAATGAGCAGTTCTTC,TRBJ2-1,NA,TRBV28,NA
CASSRGEGNGQPQHF,TGTGCCAGCAGCCGGGGGGAGGGGAACGGTCAGCCCCAGCATTTT,TRBJ1-5,few,TRBV7-2,NA
CASSYSGTDRAQYF,TGTGCCAGCAGTTACTCGGGGACAGATAGGGCCCAGTACTTC,TRBJ2-5,many,TRBV6-5,TRBD1
CSGLVVDTQYF,TGCAGTGGACTAGTTGTCGATACGCAGTATTTT,TRBJ2-3,once,TRBV20-1,NA
CASSNGGPTSAETQYF,TGTGCCAGCAGCAACGGGGGGCCCACCTCTGCAGAGACCCAGTACTTC,TRBJ2-5,NA,TRBV7-8,NA
CASSFLGTSDYEQYF,TGTGCCAGCAGTTTCTTGGGGACTAGCGACTACGAGCAGTACTTC,TRBJ2-7,NA,TRBV28,TRBD2
CASSLEGHTTYEQYF,TGTGCCAGCAGCTTGGAAGGACACACGACCTACGAGCAGTACTTC,TRBJ2-7,NA,TRBV5-5,NA
CASSLGPGGERETQYF,TGCGCCAGCAGCTTGGGCCCGGGGGGGGAGCGGGAGACCCAGTACTTC,TRBJ2-5,NA,TRBV5-1,TRBD2
CASSSPWDTNTGELFF,TGTGCCAGCAGTTCCCCGTGGGACACCAACACCGGGGAGCTGTTTTTT,TRBJ2-2,NA,TRBV28,NA
CASGKAGDTQYF,TGTGCCAGCGGAAAGGCAGGAGATACGCAGTATTTT,TRBJ2-3,NA,TRBV7-8,NA